The text below deals with one T cell receptor beta chain. What it recognizes is unknown. The protocol was immunoSEQ multiplex PCR, while the TCRdb copy is restricted to in-frame clones and leaves out a portion. The sample holds tens of thousands of clones, less than 85% seen once. These data belong to a study of Ad26.COV2.S vaccination and SARS-CoV-2 variants. Overall study results and limits: Greater spike-specific TCR breadth was seen in vaccine recipients than in placebo recipients. Vaccinated and placebo-treated recipients had similar non-spike TCR breadth. An underestimation of total T cell responses may have resulted from the TCR breadth and depth analyses.

The V end lost 4 bases, the J end lost 2 bases, and 8 bases lay between the germline ends. CDR3 length: 13 amino acids. Germline CDR1 and CDR2: MNHEY and SVGEGT. This receptor was obtained from a human donor who had recovered from COVID-19. The specimen was peripheral blood, collected after recovery from COVID-19. The chain joins TRBV6-2 or TRBV6-3 to TRBJ1-1, with unresolved D. The CDR3, as DNA: TGTGCCAGCAGTTGGACGGTCAACACTGAAGCTTTCTTT. This gives the protein CASSWTVNTEAFF.